Presented here are 3 T cell receptor beta chains from one specimen sequenced in a study of control samples from healthy donors and cancer patients. Clones were read by immunoSEQ multiplex PCR, and TCRdb kept only the in-frame ones, dropping some. Among fewer than 200,000 clones listed, around 95% were seen once. Sequenced input: blood. Receptor source: a woman between 55 and 75 years old in good health.

V is TRBV2 and J is TRBJ1-1; 8 nucleotides align to TRBD1. The J segment lost 3 bases and the V segment lost 6 bases, leaving 3 bases of the junction unmatched. Germline V gene lookup returns CDR1 SNHLY and CDR2 FYNNEI. This CDR3 has 13 residues. CDR3: CASSETGDTEAFF. CDR3 bases: TGTGCCAGCAGCGAGACAGGGGACACTGAAGCTTTCTTT.

CDR3 nucleotide sequence: TGTGCCAGCAGTCACCCGATATCCCAAGAGACCCAGTACTTC. Residues: CASSHPISQETQYF. The V call is TRBV27, the J call TRBJ2-5; D gene unclear. The germline gives CDR1 MNHEY, CDR2 SMNVEV (reference sequence). The CDR3 contains 14 residues. V was trimmed by 5 bases and J by 1 base, leaving 11 bases between them.

This chain uses TRBV5-6 with TRBJ1-4; 7 nucleotides agree with TRBD1. From germline, CDR1 is SGHDT and CDR2 YYEEEE. This CDR3 comprises 16 residues. The V and J ends lost 1 base and 3 bases, in that order; junction bases with no gene match: 6. The DNA for the CDR3 is TGTGCCAGCAGCTTGTTTGGGACAGCTCCTAATGAAAAACTGTTTTTT. Amino acid sequence: CASSLFGTAPNEKLFF.